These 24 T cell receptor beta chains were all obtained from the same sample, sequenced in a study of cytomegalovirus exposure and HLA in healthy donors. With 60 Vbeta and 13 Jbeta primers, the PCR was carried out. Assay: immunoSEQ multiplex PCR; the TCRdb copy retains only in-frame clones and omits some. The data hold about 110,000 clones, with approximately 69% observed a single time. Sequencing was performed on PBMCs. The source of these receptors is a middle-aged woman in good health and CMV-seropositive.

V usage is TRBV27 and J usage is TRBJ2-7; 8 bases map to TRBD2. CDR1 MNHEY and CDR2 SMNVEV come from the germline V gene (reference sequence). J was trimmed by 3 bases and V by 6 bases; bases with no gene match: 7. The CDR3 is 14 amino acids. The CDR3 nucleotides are TGTGCCAGCAGCGATCGCGGGGGGTACTACGAGCAGTACTTC. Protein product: CASSDRGGYYEQYF.

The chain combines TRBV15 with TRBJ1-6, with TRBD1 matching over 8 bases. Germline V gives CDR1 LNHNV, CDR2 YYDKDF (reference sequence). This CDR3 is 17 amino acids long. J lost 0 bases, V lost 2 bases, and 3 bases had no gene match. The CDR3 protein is CATSRRDRSSYNSPLHF. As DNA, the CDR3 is TGTGCCACCAGCAGAAGGGACAGGAGCTCCTATAATTCACCCCTCCACTTT.

The CDR3 here is CASSVLNGGGGETQYF. DNA for the CDR3: TGTGCCAGCAGCGTATTAAACGGGGGTGGGGGAGAGACCCAGTACTTC. The chain combines TRBV9 with TRBJ2-5; perhaps TRBD2 as D (6 bases). V lost 1 base and J lost 4, with 17 bases in between. The CDR3 is 16 amino acids. The germline CDR1 and CDR2 sequences are SGDLS and YYNGEE.

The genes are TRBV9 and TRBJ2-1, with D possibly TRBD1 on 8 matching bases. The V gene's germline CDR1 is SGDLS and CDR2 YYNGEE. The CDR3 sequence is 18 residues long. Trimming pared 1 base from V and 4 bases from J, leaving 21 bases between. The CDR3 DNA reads TGTGCCAGCAGCGTAAGGGGGGGGACAGGACTATTATACAATGAGCAGTTCTTC. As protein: CASSVRGGTGLLYNEQFF. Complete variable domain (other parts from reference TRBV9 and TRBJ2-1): DSGVTQTPKHLITATGQRVTLRCSPRSGDLSVYWYQQSLDQGLQFLIQYYNGEERAKGNILERFSAQQFPDLHSELNLSSLELGDSALYFCASSVRGGTGLLYNEQFFGPGTRLTVL.

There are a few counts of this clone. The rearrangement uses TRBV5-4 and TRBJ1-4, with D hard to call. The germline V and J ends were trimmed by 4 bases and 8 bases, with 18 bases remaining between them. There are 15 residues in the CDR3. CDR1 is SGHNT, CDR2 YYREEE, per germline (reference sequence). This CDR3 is CASSRGGVEGEKLFF. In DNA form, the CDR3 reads TGTGCCAGCAGCCGGGGTGGAGTCGAAGGGGAAAAACTGTTTTTT.

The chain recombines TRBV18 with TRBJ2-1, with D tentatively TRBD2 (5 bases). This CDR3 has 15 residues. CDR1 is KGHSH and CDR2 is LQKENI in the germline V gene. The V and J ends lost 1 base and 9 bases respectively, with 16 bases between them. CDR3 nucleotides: TGTGCCAGCTCACCACTCCGGGGTATAATCTTTGAGCAGTTCTTC. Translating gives CASSPLRGIIFEQFF.

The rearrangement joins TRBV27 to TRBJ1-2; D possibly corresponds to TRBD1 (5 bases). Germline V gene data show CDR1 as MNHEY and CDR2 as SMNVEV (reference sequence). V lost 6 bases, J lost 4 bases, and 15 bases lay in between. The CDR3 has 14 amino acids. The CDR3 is CASRGFSGVYGYTF. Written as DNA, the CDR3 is TGTGCCAGCAGGGGTTTTTCGGGGGTCTATGGCTACACCTTC.

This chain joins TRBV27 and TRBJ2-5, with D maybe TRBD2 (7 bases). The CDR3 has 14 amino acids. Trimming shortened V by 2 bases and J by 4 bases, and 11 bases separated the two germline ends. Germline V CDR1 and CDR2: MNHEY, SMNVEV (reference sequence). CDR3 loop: CASSLRGGGETQYF. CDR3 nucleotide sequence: TGTGCCAGCAGTTTAAGGGGGGGAGGAGAGACCCAGTACTTC.

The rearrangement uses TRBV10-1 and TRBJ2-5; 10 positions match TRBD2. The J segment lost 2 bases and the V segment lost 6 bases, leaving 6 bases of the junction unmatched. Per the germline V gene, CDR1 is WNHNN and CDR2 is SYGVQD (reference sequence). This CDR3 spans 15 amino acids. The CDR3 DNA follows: TGCGCCAGCAGGCGGACTAGCGGACTACAAGAGACCCAGTACTTC. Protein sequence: CASRRTSGLQETQYF.

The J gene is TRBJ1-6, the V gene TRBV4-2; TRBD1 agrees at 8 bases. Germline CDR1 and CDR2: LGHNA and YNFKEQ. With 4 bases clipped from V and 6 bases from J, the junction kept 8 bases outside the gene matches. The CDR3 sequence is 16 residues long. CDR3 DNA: TGTGCCAGCAGCCCCACGGACAGGGTGGGTAATTCACCCCTCCACTTT. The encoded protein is CASSPTDRVGNSPLHF.

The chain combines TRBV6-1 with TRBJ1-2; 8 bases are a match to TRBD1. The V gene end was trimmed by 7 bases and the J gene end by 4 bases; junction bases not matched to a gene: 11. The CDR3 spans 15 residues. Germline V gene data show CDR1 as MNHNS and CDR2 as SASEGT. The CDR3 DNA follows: TGTGCCAGCATCCCGGACAGGGTGGAATCCTATGGCTACACCTTC. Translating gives CASIPDRVESYGYTF.

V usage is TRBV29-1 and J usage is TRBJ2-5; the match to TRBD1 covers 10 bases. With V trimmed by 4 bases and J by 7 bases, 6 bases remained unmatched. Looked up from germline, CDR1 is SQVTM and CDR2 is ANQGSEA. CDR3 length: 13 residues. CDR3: CSVVSGQGVTQYF. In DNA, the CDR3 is TGCAGCGTTGTTTCCGGACAGGGGGTGACCCAGTACTTC.

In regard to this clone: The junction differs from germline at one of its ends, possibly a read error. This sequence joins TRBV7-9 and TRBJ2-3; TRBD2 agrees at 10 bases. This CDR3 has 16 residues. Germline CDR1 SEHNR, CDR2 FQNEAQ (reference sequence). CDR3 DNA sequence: TGTTCCAGCAGCTTCAGGACTAGCGGAATCACAGATACGCAGTATTTT. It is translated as CSSSFRTSGITDTQYF.

The CDR3 region has the DNA TGTGCCTGGGGGGACCTCCGGGACATCCTAAAAAGACGTGGCTACACCTTC. As protein: CAWGDLRDILKRRGYTF. The chain joins TRBV30 to TRBJ1-2; TRBD1 is a possible D gene (6 bases). V was trimmed by 5 bases and J by 7 bases, leaving 29 bases between them. Germline assignment: CDR1 GTSNPN and CDR2 SVGIG (reference sequence). This CDR3 region has 17 residues.

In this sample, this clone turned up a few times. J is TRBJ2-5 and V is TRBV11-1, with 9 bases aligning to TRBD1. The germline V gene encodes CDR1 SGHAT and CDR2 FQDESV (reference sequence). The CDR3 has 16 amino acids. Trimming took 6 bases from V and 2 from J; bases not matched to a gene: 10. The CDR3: CASSYYRGRGQETQYF. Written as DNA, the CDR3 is TGTGCCAGCAGTTATTACAGGGGGCGAGGGCAAGAGACCCAGTACTTC.

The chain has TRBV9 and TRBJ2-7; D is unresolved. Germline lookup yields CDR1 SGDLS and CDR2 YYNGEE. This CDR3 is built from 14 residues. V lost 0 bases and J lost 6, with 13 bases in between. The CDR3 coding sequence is TGTGCCAGCAGCGTAGGCCCGGTAAGGAGCGAGCAGTACTTC. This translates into CASSVGPVRSEQYF.

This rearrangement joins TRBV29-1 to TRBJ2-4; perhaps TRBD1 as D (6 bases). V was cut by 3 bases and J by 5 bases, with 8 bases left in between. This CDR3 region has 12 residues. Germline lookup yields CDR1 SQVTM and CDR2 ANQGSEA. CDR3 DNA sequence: TGCAGCGTTGATTCAGGGGAAAACATTCAGTACTTC. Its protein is CSVDSGENIQYF.

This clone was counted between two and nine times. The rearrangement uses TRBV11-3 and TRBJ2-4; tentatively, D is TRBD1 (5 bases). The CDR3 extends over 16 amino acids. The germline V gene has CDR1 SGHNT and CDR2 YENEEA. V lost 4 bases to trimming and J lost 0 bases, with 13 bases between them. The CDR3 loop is CASSSPLGVAKNIQYF. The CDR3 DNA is TGTGCCAGCAGCTCCCCCCTAGGGGTAGCCAAAAACATTCAGTACTTC.

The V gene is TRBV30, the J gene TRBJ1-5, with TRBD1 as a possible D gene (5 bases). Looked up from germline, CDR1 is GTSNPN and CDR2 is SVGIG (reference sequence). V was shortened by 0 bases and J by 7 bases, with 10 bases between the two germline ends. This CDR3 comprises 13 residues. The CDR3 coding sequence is TGTGCCTGGAGTGTACAGGCGACCCAGCCCCAGCATTTT. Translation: CAWSVQATQPQHF.

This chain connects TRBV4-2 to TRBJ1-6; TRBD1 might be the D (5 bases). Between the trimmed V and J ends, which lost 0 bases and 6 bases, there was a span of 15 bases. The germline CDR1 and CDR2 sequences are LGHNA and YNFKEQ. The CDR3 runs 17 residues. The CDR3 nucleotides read TGTGCCAGCAGCCAAGACCCTATGGGGGGACGTAATTCACCCCTCCACTTT. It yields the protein CASSQDPMGGRNSPLHF.

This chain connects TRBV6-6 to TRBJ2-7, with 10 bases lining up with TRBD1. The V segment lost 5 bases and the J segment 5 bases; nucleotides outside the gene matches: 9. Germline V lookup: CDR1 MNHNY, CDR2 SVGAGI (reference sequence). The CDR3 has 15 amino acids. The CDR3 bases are TGTGCCAGCAGTGGATCCGGGACAGGGGCGAACGAGCAGTACTTC. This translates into CASSGSGTGANEQYF.

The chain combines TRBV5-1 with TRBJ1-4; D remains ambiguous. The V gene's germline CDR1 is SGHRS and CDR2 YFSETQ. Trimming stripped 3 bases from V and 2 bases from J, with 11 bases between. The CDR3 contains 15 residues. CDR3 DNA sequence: TGCGCCAGCAGCTCACTTTCCGGGACTAATGAAAAACTGTTTTTT. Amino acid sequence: CASSSLSGTNEKLFF.

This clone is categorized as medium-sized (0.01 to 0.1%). The CDR3 loop reads CASSLRDRGLDWNYGYTF. CDR3 nucleotides: TGTGCCAGCAGCCTTAGGGACAGGGGGCTTGATTGGAACTATGGCTACACCTTC. The rearrangement uses TRBV14 and TRBJ1-2; 12 nucleotides match TRBD1. The CDR3 consists of 18 residues. Germline V gene sequence: CDR1 SGHDN, CDR2 FVKESK. V shed 4 bases, J shed 2 bases, and the junction held 11 bases outside the gene matches.

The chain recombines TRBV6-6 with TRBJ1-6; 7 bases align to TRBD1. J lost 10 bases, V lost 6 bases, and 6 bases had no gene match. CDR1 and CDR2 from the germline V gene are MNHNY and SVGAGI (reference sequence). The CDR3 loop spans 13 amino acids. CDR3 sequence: CASSARGESPLHF. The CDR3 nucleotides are TGTGCCAGCAGCGCCAGGGGGGAATCACCCCTCCACTTT.